One sample yielded the 7 T cell receptor beta chains listed below, sequenced in a study of shared clonotypes between healthy human individuals. This table comes from immunoSEQ multiplex PCR, and its TCRdb copy is limited to in-frame clones, with some not included. Of approximately 470,000 clones in the sample, over 70% were seen once. The sample taken for sequencing was PBMCs. The origin of the receptors is a woman in her forties in good health. Some clones in this sample may be carry-over from other donors' samples.

On this clone: With only one base between it and a far larger clone, this is likely a read error. The chain employs TRBV29-1 and TRBJ1-1, with D perhaps matching TRBD1 (6 bases). V lost 5 bases and J 8 bases, leaving 18 bases between the germline ends. CDR3 length equals 13 residues. The germline V gene has CDR1 SQVTM and CDR2 ANQGSEA. The CDR3 region is CSVNEQGGGEAFF. Here the CDR3 DNA reads TGCAGCGTTAACGAACAGGGAGGCGGCGAAGCTTTCTTT. The full variable domain, with the rest looked up from reference TRBV29-1 and TRBJ1-1, is SAVISQKPSRDICQRGTSLTIQCQVDSQVTMMFWYRQQPGQSLTLIATANQGSEATYESGFVIDKFPISRPNLTFSTLTVSNMSPEDSSIYLCSVNEQGGGEAFFGQGTRLTVV.

The chain uses TRBV10-3 and TRBJ2-1, with TRBD2 matching 11 bases. V shed 6 bases, J shed 8 bases, and the junction held 6 bases outside the gene matches. Germline assignment: CDR1 ENHRY and CDR2 SYGVKD. The CDR3 loop spans 14 amino acids. Written as DNA, the CDR3 is TGTGCCATCAGGACTAGCGGGATCAAGGATGAGCAGTTCTTC. Its translation is CAIRTSGIKDEQFF.

Of note for this clone: A far larger clone is off by one base, so a read error is likely. This chain links TRBV6-1 with TRBJ2-7, with D perhaps matching TRBD2 (5 bases). Trimming took 10 bases from V and 3 from J, leaving 16 bases between them. This CDR3 spans 13 amino acids. CDR1 is MNHNS, CDR2 SASEGT, per germline. In DNA, the CDR3 is TGTGCCACCCAGGACCGGGGTATCTACGAGCAGTACTTC. Translating gives CATQDRGIYEQYF.

J is TRBJ1-1 and V is TRBV29-1, with D possibly matching TRBD1 (5 bases). This CDR3 comprises 12 residues. Between the trimmed V and J ends, which lost 5 bases and 8 bases, there was a span of 15 bases. The germline gives CDR1 SQVTM, CDR2 ANQGSEA. CDR3 residues: CSVQYGTEEAFF. The CDR3 nucleotides read TGCAGCGTTCAATATGGGACCGAAGAAGCTTTCTTT.

The CDR3 DNA reads as TGTGCCAGCAGTGTCTACAGCTACGAGCAGTACTTC. This encodes CASSVYSYEQYF. This chain uses TRBV2 with TRBJ2-7; no clear D gene. V lost 4 bases and J 3 bases, leaving 7 bases between the germline ends. CDR1 and CDR2 (germline): SNHLY, FYNNEI. The CDR3 spans 12 residues.

The chain links TRBV10-2 to TRBJ2-5, with 7 bases matching TRBD2. Germline V CDR1 and CDR2: WSHSY, SAAADI. The CDR3 consists of 16 residues. The J segment lost 3 bases and the V segment lost 0 bases, leaving 7 bases of the junction unmatched. Here the CDR3 reads CASSESGRGRKETQYF. CDR3 in DNA: TGCGCCAGCAGTGAGTCGGGGAGGGGCAGGAAAGAGACCCAGTACTTC.

This clone was counted a single time. The chain employs TRBV10-3 and TRBJ1-5; D is unclear. Germline CDR1 is ENHRY and CDR2 is SYGVKD. Trimming pared 0 bases from V and 3 bases from J, leaving 9 bases between. The length of the CDR3 is 15 residues. The CDR3 loop is CAISESGQVNQPQHF. The CDR3 bases are TGTGCCATCAGTGAGTCCGGGCAGGTCAATCAGCCCCAGCATTTT.